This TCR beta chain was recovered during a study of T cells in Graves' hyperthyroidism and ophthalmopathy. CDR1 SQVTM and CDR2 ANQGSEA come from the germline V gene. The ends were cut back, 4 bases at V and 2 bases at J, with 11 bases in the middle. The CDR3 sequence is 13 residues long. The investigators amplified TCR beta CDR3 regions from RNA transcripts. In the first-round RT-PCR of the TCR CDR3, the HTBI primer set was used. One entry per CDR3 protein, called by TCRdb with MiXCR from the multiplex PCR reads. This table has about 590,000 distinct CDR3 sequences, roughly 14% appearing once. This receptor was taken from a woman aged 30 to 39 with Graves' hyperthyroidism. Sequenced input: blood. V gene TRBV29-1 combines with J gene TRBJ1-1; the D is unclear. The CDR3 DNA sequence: TGCAGCGTTGGCCTGACATACAACACTGAAGCTTTCTTT. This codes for CSVGLTYNTEAFF.